The 13 T cell receptor beta chains reported below all come from one sample, sequenced in a study of cytomegalovirus exposure and HLA in healthy donors. It was with 60 Vbeta and 13 Jbeta primers that the PCR ran. Repertoires were generated with immunoSEQ multiplex PCR, while TCRdb's copy carries only in-frame clones and drops some. The profile shows about 190,000 clones, roughly 80% of them singletons. The sequencing input was PBMCs. The receptors stem from a male donor in good health and CMV-seronegative.

There are a few counts of this clone. This sequence joins TRBV6-5 and TRBJ2-2, with 12 bases lining up with TRBD2. V gave up 2 bases and J gave up 4 bases; unmatched junction bases: 2. CDR1 is MNHEY, CDR2 SVGAGI, per germline. CDR3 length: 16 amino acids. The CDR3, as DNA: TGTGCCAGCAGTTACGGGACTAGCGGGCTCACCGGGGAGCTGTTTTTT. It yields the protein CASSYGTSGLTGELFF.

The chain's CDR3 is CSGRGTHYEQYF. CDR3 nucleotides: TGCAGCGGGCGGGGGACTCACTACGAGCAGTACTTC. V gene TRBV29-1 combines with J gene TRBJ2-7, with TRBD2 identical over 7 bases. The germline V gene encodes CDR1 SQVTM and CDR2 ANQGSEA. This CDR3 region has 12 residues. Losses at the gene ends were 7 bases for V and 3 bases for J; bases not matched to a gene: 6.

The V call is TRBV30, the J call TRBJ1-5, with D possibly TRBD1 on 6 matching bases. Between the trimmed V and J ends, which lost 5 bases and 4 bases, there was a span of 12 bases. The CDR3 spans 13 residues. CDR1 and CDR2 from the germline V gene are GTSNPN and SVGIG (reference sequence). CDR3 sequence: CAWGGHRNQPQHF. The CDR3 DNA follows: TGTGCCTGGGGGGGACACCGAAATCAGCCCCAGCATTTT.

V usage is TRBV2 and J usage is TRBJ2-7, with 10 bases that match TRBD2. After removal of 4 bases from V and 3 bases from J, the junction contained 12 bases not matched to a gene. The V gene's germline CDR1 is SNHLY and CDR2 FYNNEI. The CDR3 loop spans 17 amino acids. In DNA form, the CDR3 reads TGTGCCAGCAGTGTCCCAGGCCTAGCGGGAGTCGGCTACGAGCAGTACTTC. Residues: CASSVPGLAGVGYEQYF.

A remark on this clone: Germline is not matched at one junction end, which may reflect a read error. V and J are TRBV7-7 and TRBJ2-1; 14 bases are a match to TRBD2. Per germline, CDR1 SSHAT and CDR2 FNYEAQ (reference sequence). The CDR3 covers 15 residues. Here the CDR3 DNA reads TGTGCTAGCAGCTTGGGACTAGCGGGAGTGGGTGAGCAGTTCTTC. Translated: CASSLGLAGVGEQFF. Complete variable domain (other parts from reference TRBV7-7 and TRBJ2-1): GAGVSQSPRYKVTKRGQDVTLRCDPISSHATLYWYQQALGQGPEFLTYFNYEAQPDKSGLPSDRFSAERPEGSISTLTIQRTEQRDSAMYRCASSLGLAGVGEQFFGPGTRLTVL.

The V gene is TRBV18, the J gene TRBJ2-7, with 7 nucleotides matching TRBD1. Germline V gives CDR1 KGHSH, CDR2 LQKENI. V dropped 3 bases and J dropped 2; count of bases not matched to a gene: 4. The CDR3 loop spans 14 amino acids. CDR3 DNA: TGTGCCAGCTCACCCGGACAGGTACCCTACGAGCAGTACTTC. Amino acids: CASSPGQVPYEQYF.

A few counts support this clone. The gene calls are TRBV5-4 and TRBJ1-2, with D unclear. The CDR3 loop spans 13 amino acids. V gave up 0 bases and J gave up 1 base, with 4 bases separating them. Germline assignment: CDR1 SGHNT and CDR2 YYREEE (reference sequence). The CDR3 coding sequence is TGTGCCAGCAGCTTGGGTAATAACTATGGCTACACCTTC. Translation gives CASSLGNNYGYTF.

The chain couples TRBV2 to TRBJ2-2, with 8 positions matching TRBD2. Germline trimming cut 8 bases from V and 1 base from J; bases unmatched to any gene: 3. This CDR3 contains 14 residues. Germline V gives CDR1 SNHLY, CDR2 FYNNEI. The DNA of the CDR3 is TGTGCCAGCTCGGGGGGGCGGAACACCGGGGAGCTGTTTTTT. This gives the protein CASSGGRNTGELFF.

Only one count was recorded for this clone. The chain's CDR3 is CASGPAPNTEAFF. DNA for the CDR3: TGTGCCAGCGGCCCCGCTCCGAACACTGAAGCTTTCTTT. The chain is built from TRBV9 and TRBJ1-1; D not resolved. Deletions cut 7 bases from V and 1 base from J, with 11 bases between. The germline gives CDR1 SGDLS, CDR2 YYNGEE. The CDR3 has 13 residues.

V is TRBV28 and J is TRBJ1-6, with 7 bases lining up with TRBD1. The CDR3 covers 16 residues. With 7 bases clipped from V and 0 bases from J, the junction kept 6 bases outside the gene matches. The germline V gene encodes CDR1 MDHEN and CDR2 SYDVKM. In DNA form, the CDR3 reads TGTGCCAGCAATATACAGGGGAGCTCCTATAATTCACCCCTCCACTTT. As protein: CASNIQGSSYNSPLHF.

The chain combines TRBV18 with TRBJ1-1; possibly TRBD1 for D (5 bases). With 3 bases removed from V and 1 base from J, the gap between germline ends came to 12 bases. This CDR3 has 15 residues. Per the germline V gene, CDR1 is KGHSH and CDR2 is LQKENI. CDR3 region: CASSPYGAGNTEAFF. The DNA of the CDR3 is TGTGCCAGCTCACCTTATGGGGCAGGGAACACTGAAGCTTTCTTT.

The chain uses TRBV5-1 and TRBJ2-3, with TRBD2 matching 13 bases. Losses at the gene ends were 3 bases for V and 1 base for J; bases not matched to a gene: 5. Germline V CDR1 and CDR2: SGHRS, YFSETQ. This CDR3 region has 17 residues. The CDR3 sequence: CASSYRTSGGGTDTQYF. CDR3 sequence (DNA): TGCGCCAGCAGCTACCGGACTAGCGGGGGTGGCACAGATACGCAGTATTTT.

This sequence joins TRBV27 and TRBJ2-5; possibly TRBD1 for D (5 bases). The CDR3 is made up of 14 amino acids. CDR1 is MNHEY, CDR2 SMNVEV, per germline (reference sequence). With 5 bases removed from V and 2 bases from J, the gap between germline ends came to 12 bases. CDR3 sequence reads: CASSRAGLQETQYF. In DNA form, the CDR3 reads TGTGCCAGCAGTCGAGCAGGGTTACAAGAGACCCAGTACTTC.